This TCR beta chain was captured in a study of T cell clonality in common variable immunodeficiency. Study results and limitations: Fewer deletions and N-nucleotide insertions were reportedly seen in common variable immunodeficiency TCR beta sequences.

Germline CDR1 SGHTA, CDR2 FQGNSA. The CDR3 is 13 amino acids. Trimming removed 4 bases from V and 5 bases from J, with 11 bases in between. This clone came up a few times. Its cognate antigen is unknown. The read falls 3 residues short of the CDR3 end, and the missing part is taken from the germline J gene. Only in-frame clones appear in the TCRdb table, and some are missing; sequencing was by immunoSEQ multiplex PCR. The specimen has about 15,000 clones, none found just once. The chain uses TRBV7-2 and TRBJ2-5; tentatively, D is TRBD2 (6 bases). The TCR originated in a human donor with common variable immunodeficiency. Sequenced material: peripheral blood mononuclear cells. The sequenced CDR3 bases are TGTGCCAGCAGCTCCGACCGGGGGGAGACC. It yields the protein CASSSDRGET. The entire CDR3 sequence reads CASSSDRGETQYF.